Shown below are 18 T cell receptor beta chains from a single sample sequenced in a study of low-dose radiotherapy and immunotherapy resistance in tumors. Both TCRalpha and TCRbeta chains were reverse transcribed with V-gene-specific primers. Using a constant-region primer together with a V-primer adapter, TCRs were subjected to around 20 PCR cycles of amplification. Using its own MiXCR run on the reads, TCRdb lists one record per CDR3 protein. Of about 97,000 distinct CDR3 sequences in the sample, roughly 20% were seen once. The time point denotes: after trial treatment. Sample treatment: LDRT plus nivolumab, ipilimumab, low-dose cyclophosphamide and aspirin (RACIN trial). Sequenced material: PBMCs, taken after low-dose radiotherapy plus immunotherapy. The receptors stem from a male donor with prostate cancer.

This clonotype has a count of ten or more. The V call is TRBV12-3 or TRBV12-4, the J call TRBJ2-7; the match to TRBD1 covers 8 bases. The CDR3 loop spans 15 amino acids. With V trimmed by 1 base and J by 3 bases, 5 bases remained unmatched. The CDR3 is CASSLGAGGDYEQYF. CDR3 bases: TGTGCCAGCAGTTTAGGGGCAGGGGGCGACTACGAGCAGTACTTC.

This clonotype was seen repeatedly, ten times or more. The chain links TRBV2 to TRBJ2-1; D is undetermined. This CDR3 contains 13 residues. Looked up from germline, CDR1 is SNHLY and CDR2 is FYNNEI. Trimming pared 0 bases from V and 9 bases from J, leaving 9 bases between. CDR3 sequence reads: CASSEARVTEQFF. For the CDR3, the DNA is TGTGCCAGCAGTGAAGCGCGTGTCACTGAGCAGTTCTTC.

The chain carries TRBV2 and TRBJ1-1; D is uncertain. This CDR3 has 13 residues. Germline-derived CDR1 and CDR2 are SNHLY and FYNNEI. The germline V and J ends were trimmed by 5 bases and 6 bases, with 13 bases remaining between them. CDR3 region: CASSPEGSPEAFF. The CDR3 DNA reads TGTGCCAGCAGTCCGGAGGGATCGCCTGAAGCTTTCTTT.

The gene calls are TRBV10-3 and TRBJ2-4; possibly TRBD1 or TRBD2 for D (5 bases each). V was shortened by 3 bases and J by 4 bases, with 7 bases between the two germline ends. Germline assignment: CDR1 ENHRY and CDR2 SYGVKD. The CDR3 sequence is 13 residues long. CDR3 residues: CAISDREKNIQYF. The CDR3 coding sequence is TGTGCCATCAGTGACAGGGAGAAAAACATTCAGTACTTC.

This clonotype was found many times. The chain combines TRBV13 with TRBJ2-3; D may be TRBD1 (5 bases). Trimming removed 0 bases from V and 5 bases from J, with 6 bases in between. CDR3 length equals 13 residues. Per the germline V gene, CDR1 is PRHDT and CDR2 is FYEKMQ (reference sequence). The CDR3 DNA is TGTGCCAGCAGCTTAGGGGGGCGAGATACGCAGTATTTT. Amino acid sequence: CASSLGGRDTQYF.

This clonotype was detected ten times or more. This chain joins TRBV12-3 or TRBV12-4 and TRBJ2-1; 9 bases match TRBD1. The J call may be in error: the DNA end matches TRBJ2-7 better. This CDR3 has 15 residues. Here the CDR3 reads CASSLWDRASYEQYF. In nucleotides, the CDR3 is TGTGCCAGCAGTTTATGGGACAGGGCGTCCTACGAGCAGTACTTC.

As for this clonotype: This may be a read error: a much more frequent sequence differs by one nucleotide. V and J are TRBV20-1 and TRBJ2-5; possibly TRBD2 for D (6 bases). Trimming took off 6 bases at V and 11 bases at J, with 25 bases between the two ends. CDR1 DFQATT and CDR2 SNEGSKA come from the germline V gene (reference sequence). The CDR3 runs to 14 residues. The CDR3, as DNA: TGCAGTGCCCCCGCCAGGACTGGATCAAGCGGGCAGTACTTC. Translation gives CSAPARTGSSGQYF.

The rearrangement links TRBV10-3 to TRBJ2-7; 14 nucleotides align to TRBD2. V lost 3 bases, J lost 5 bases, and 6 bases stayed unmatched. The CDR3 covers 16 residues. Germline loops: CDR1 ENHRY, CDR2 SYGVKD. The CDR3 nucleotides are TGTGCCATCAGTGAAGGGACTAGCGGGGGTCTGAACGAGCAGTACTTC. Its protein product is CAISEGTSGGLNEQYF.

This clonotype was detected many times. The chain is built from TRBV27 and TRBJ1-4; 7 bases are a match to TRBD1. V lost 6 bases to trimming and J lost 8 bases; unmatched junction nucleotides: 12. Germline V gene sequence: CDR1 MNHEY, CDR2 SMNVEV (reference sequence). There are 15 residues in the CDR3. This chain's CDR3 is CASSDPAGGKEKLFF. The CDR3 coding sequence is TGTGCCAGCAGCGACCCAGCAGGGGGAAAGGAAAAACTGTTTTTT.

This clonotype was seen many times. The chain couples TRBV27 to TRBJ1-1, with D unresolved. The CDR3 length is 14 residues. Trimming cost V 2 bases and J 1 base, with 8 bases left between them. Germline loops: CDR1 MNHEY, CDR2 SMNVEV (reference sequence). The CDR3 bases are TGTGCCAGCAGTTTAGGGGTTCAGAACACTGAAGCTTTCTTT. It encodes CASSLGVQNTEAFF.

This clonotype was seen repeatedly, ten times or more. The chain combines TRBV19 with TRBJ1-2; 10 nucleotides align to TRBD1. CDR1 is LNHDA, CDR2 SQIVND, per germline (reference sequence). This CDR3 has 13 residues. Unmatched junction bases numbered 6, after V lost 7 bases and J lost 7 bases. The chain's CDR3 is CASKPRDRGGYTF. The CDR3 DNA reads TGTGCCAGTAAACCAAGGGACAGGGGTGGCTACACCTTC.

This clonotype was seen repeatedly, ten times or more. The chain is built from TRBV29-1 and TRBJ2-7; perhaps TRBD2 as D (6 bases). V lost 4 bases and J 0 bases, leaving 16 bases between the germline ends. The CDR3 is 15 residues long. Per germline, CDR1 SQVTM and CDR2 ANQGSEA. The DNA of the CDR3 is TGCAGCGTTGTCCCGATAGCGGAGAGCTCCTACGAGCAGTACTTC. The encoded protein is CSVVPIAESSYEQYF.

This sequence joins TRBV11-3 and TRBJ1-1; D is unclear. The CDR3 is made up of 13 amino acids. The germline CDR1 and CDR2 sequences are SGHNT and YENEEA. Between the trimmed V and J ends, which lost 2 bases and 0 bases, there was a span of 4 bases. The CDR3 DNA reads as TGTGCCAGCAGCTTAACGATGAACACTGAAGCTTTCTTT. Its translation: CASSLTMNTEAFF.

With regard to this clonotype: This probably arose from a read error, given a far larger clone one base away. V and J are TRBV7-9 and TRBJ2-7; 8 positions agree with TRBD2. Germline V lookup: CDR1 SEHNR, CDR2 FQNEAQ (reference sequence). The V gene end was trimmed by 5 bases and the J gene end by 6 bases; junction bases not matched to a gene: 9. The CDR3 is 14 residues long. CDR3 residues: CASSPGGGRGEQYF. The CDR3 nucleotides read TGTGCCAGCAGCCCGGGGGGGGGCCGGGGCGAGCAGTACTTC.

The sample holds many counts of this clonotype. V and J are TRBV5-1 and TRBJ1-2, with 7 positions matching TRBD1. CDR1 is SGHRS, CDR2 YFSETQ, per germline. J gave up 4 bases and V 4 bases, and 7 bases lay outside the gene matches. The CDR3 totals 14 residues. The CDR3, as DNA: TGCGCCAGCAGCCACGAAGGGGGCCTCTATGGCTACACCTTC. Protein product: CASSHEGGLYGYTF.

This clonotype was seen many times. The rearrangement uses TRBV5-6 and TRBJ1-1; possible D gene TRBD1, 5 bases. Germline CDR1 and CDR2: SGHDT and YYEEEE. The V and J ends lost 0 bases and 5 bases respectively, with 20 bases between them. The CDR3 extends over 17 amino acids. This CDR3 reads CASSLEFVVGARTEAFF. In DNA form, the CDR3 reads TGTGCCAGCAGCTTGGAGTTTGTTGTTGGGGCGCGGACTGAAGCTTTCTTT.

This clonotype was recorded many times. The chain employs TRBV5-4 and TRBJ2-7; 12 nucleotides agree with TRBD2. V gave up 2 bases and J gave up 4 bases; unmatched junction bases: 4. The CDR3 consists of 15 residues. Germline assignment: CDR1 SGHNT and CDR2 YYREEE (reference sequence). CDR3 amino acids: CASSFSSGGGYEQYF. CDR3 DNA: TGTGCCAGCAGCTTTTCTAGCGGGGGGGGGTACGAGCAGTACTTC.

In this sample, this clonotype is medium-sized. This rearrangement joins TRBV5-4 to TRBJ2-7; 8 nucleotides match TRBD2. This CDR3 contains 13 residues. Unmatched junction bases numbered 2, after V lost 3 bases and J lost 3 bases. Per the germline V gene, CDR1 is SGHNT and CDR2 is YYREEE (reference sequence). CDR3 bases: TGTGCCAGCAGCTCCGGGACTAGCTACGAGCAGTACTTC. Amino acids: CASSSGTSYEQYF. The entire variable domain, with the rest obtained from reference TRBV5-4 and TRBJ2-7, is as follows: ETGVTQSPTHLIKTRGQQVTLRCSSQSGHNTVSWYQQALGQGPQFIFQYYREEENGRGNFPPRFSGLQFPNYSSELNVNALELDDSALYLCASSSGTSYEQYFGPGTRLTVT.